The 23 T cell receptor beta chains listed next were all sequenced from one sample in a study of PD-L1 blockade in urothelial cancer. The protocol was immunoSEQ multiplex PCR, while the TCRdb copy is restricted to in-frame clones and leaves out a portion. This table has roughly 63,000 clones, around 81% appearing once. The time point denotes: pretreatment peripheral blood. The sample here was PBMCs, taken around atezolizumab (anti-PD-L1) treatment. The receptor set was obtained from a man in his 70s with urothelial cancer.

CDR3 region: CASSLEAGGQPQHF. CDR3 nucleotide sequence: TGCGCCAGCAGCTTGGAGGCAGGGGGACAGCCCCAGCATTTT. The genes are TRBV5-1 and TRBJ1-5; 7 nucleotides line up with TRBD1. V dropped 0 bases and J dropped 7; count of bases not matched to a gene: 4. The CDR3 extends over 14 amino acids. Germline-derived CDR1 and CDR2 are SGHRS and YFSETQ.

This chain connects TRBV6-5 to TRBJ2-3, with 12 bases that match TRBD2. V gave up 7 bases and J gave up 6 bases; unmatched junction bases: 8. Germline CDR1 and CDR2: MNHEY and SVGAGI. There are 15 residues in the CDR3. For the CDR3, the DNA is TGTGCCAGCAATCCCCGGCTAGCGGGAGGGGATACGCAGTATTTT. It specifies CASNPRLAGGDTQYF.

CDR3 DNA sequence: TGTGCCAGCAGCTTAGCGCGGGACCGAACCTACGAGCAGTACTTC. Protein: CASSLARDRTYEQYF. This chain uses TRBV7-2 with TRBJ2-7; a weak D match, TRBD2 (6 bases). The CDR3 is 15 amino acids. The V and J ends lost 0 bases and 2 bases respectively, with 11 bases between them. Germline CDR1 and CDR2: SGHTA and FQGNSA.

J is TRBJ1-5 and V is TRBV5-8; TRBD1 matches 9 bases. CDR1 and CDR2 (germline): SGHTS, YDEGEE. Trimming cost V 5 bases and J 7 bases; bases outside gene matches: 10. The CDR3 covers 15 residues. Here the CDR3 DNA reads TGTGCCAGCAGACCGGGACAGGGAGTCGGACAGCCCCAGCATTTT. It yields the protein CASRPGQGVGQPQHF.

The V call is TRBV7-2, the J call TRBJ1-2; TRBD1 agrees at 7 bases. This CDR3 is built from 12 residues. V gave up 5 bases and J gave up 9 bases; unmatched junction bases: 6. Germline CDR1 and CDR2: SGHTA and FQGNSA. DNA for the CDR3: TGTGCCAGCAGCAGGGACAGTAACCGCTACACCTTC. This codes for CASSRDSNRYTF.

This chain joins TRBV30 and TRBJ2-5; tentatively, D is TRBD1 (5 bases). This CDR3 region has 16 residues. Germline loops: CDR1 GTSNPN, CDR2 SVGIG (reference sequence). Trimming stripped 0 bases from V and 5 bases from J, with 19 bases between. DNA of the CDR3: TGTGCCTGGAGTGTACAGGCGGCGTCCCCCGGGGAGACCCAGTACTTC. Protein: CAWSVQAASPGETQYF.

This chain links TRBV5-5 with TRBJ2-2; D call uncertain. V lost 7 bases, J lost 6 bases, and 16 bases lay in between. CDR1 and CDR2 (germline): SGHKS, YYEKEE (reference sequence). This CDR3 is built from 14 residues. The DNA for the CDR3 is TGTGCCAGCCTCCCTGCGCCCCCGGCCGGGGAGCTGTTTTTT. The encoded protein is CASLPAPPAGELFF.

The rearrangement uses TRBV6-1 and TRBJ2-7; 10 bases match TRBD2. V shed 4 bases, J shed 3 bases, and the junction held 6 bases outside the gene matches. The CDR3 is 15 residues long. Germline-derived CDR1 and CDR2 are MNHNS and SASEGT. CDR3 sequence: CASSGFASGGYEQYF. The CDR3, as DNA: TGTGCCAGCAGTGGGTTCGCTAGCGGGGGCTACGAGCAGTACTTC.

The chain employs TRBV2 and TRBJ1-5; D is undetermined. V was clipped by 3 bases and J by 6 bases, with 12 bases between them. CDR1 and CDR2 from the germline V gene are SNHLY and FYNNEI. This CDR3 is 14 amino acids long. For the CDR3, the DNA is TGTGCCAGCAGTGATGAATCCAGCGGTCAGCCCCAGCATTTT. It specifies CASSDESSGQPQHF.

The chain's CDR3 is CASSYSNTGELFF. The CDR3 DNA sequence: TGTGCCAGCAGCTATTCGAACACCGGGGAGCTGTTTTTT. The chain recombines TRBV6-4 with TRBJ2-2; the D is unclear. Germline V gives CDR1 MRHNA, CDR2 SNTAGT. Trimming took 6 bases from V and 0 from J, leaving 5 bases between them. This CDR3 spans 13 amino acids.

Only one count was recorded for this clone. The chain uses TRBV18 and TRBJ1-1; a possible D gene is TRBD1 (5 bases). CDR3 length: 16 amino acids. In germline, CDR1 is KGHSH, CDR2 LQKENI. Trimming shortened V by 2 bases and J by 1 base, and 14 bases separated the two germline ends. The CDR3 DNA reads TGTGCCAGCTCACCAGGCCGCCGGGGGGGGAACACTGAAGCTTTCTTT. Protein: CASSPGRRGGNTEAFF.

The chain has TRBV2 and TRBJ2-6, with 10 bases identical to TRBD1. Germline assignment: CDR1 SNHLY and CDR2 FYNNEI. V was clipped by 1 base and J by 4 bases; unmatched bases: 4. The CDR3 consists of 17 residues. CDR3 protein: CASSEVDRGLGANVLTF. Written as DNA, the CDR3 is TGTGCCAGCAGTGAAGTTGACAGGGGGCTCGGGGCCAACGTCCTGACTTTC.

The gene calls are TRBV18 and TRBJ2-1; 7 bases match TRBD1. V lost 6 bases and J lost 10; bases outside the gene matches: 12. The CDR3 runs 14 residues. CDR1 and CDR2 from the germline V gene are KGHSH and LQKENI. The CDR3 DNA is TGTGCCAGCTCCCTGTGGACAGGTCGGGAAGAGCAGTTCTTC. This sequence encodes CASSLWTGREEQFF.

This clone was seen once. The V and J genes are TRBV15 and TRBJ2-1; TRBD2 aligns across 7 bases. The CDR3 loop spans 17 amino acids. V lost 0 bases to trimming and J lost 7 bases; unmatched junction nucleotides: 12. CDR1 is LNHNV and CDR2 is YYDKDF in the germline V gene (reference sequence). CDR3 in DNA: TGTGCCACCAGCAGAGACGGGTTGGCGGGAGATCGGAATGAGCAGTTCTTC. This encodes CATSRDGLAGDRNEQFF.

The chain uses TRBV11-2 and TRBJ2-7, with D maybe TRBD2 (5 bases). Germline V gene lookup returns CDR1 SGHAT and CDR2 FQNNGV. This CDR3 region has 15 residues. Trimming shortened V by 0 bases and J by 0 bases, and 9 bases separated the two germline ends. CDR3 DNA: TGTGCCAGCAGCTTAGATACGGGAAGCTCCTACGAGCAGTACTTC. Its translation: CASSLDTGSSYEQYF.

The chain recombines TRBV5-6 with TRBJ2-4; 8 bases line up with TRBD2. From germline, CDR1 is SGHDT and CDR2 YYEEEE. The CDR3 loop spans 14 amino acids. The V segment lost 0 bases and the J segment 7 bases; nucleotides outside the gene matches: 3. The CDR3 reads CASSLGTSRNIQYF. The CDR3 DNA reads TGTGCCAGCAGCTTGGGGACTAGCAGGAACATTCAGTACTTC.

This clone occurred once. This chain joins TRBV27 and TRBJ2-1; tentatively, D is TRBD2 (5 bases). The germline V and J ends were trimmed by 5 bases and 0 bases, with 11 bases remaining between them. Germline values: CDR1 MNHEY, CDR2 SMNVEV (reference sequence). The CDR3 runs to 15 residues. The CDR3 DNA reads as TGTGCCAGCAGTCTACTAGTGAGCTCCTACAATGAGCAGTTCTTC. It yields the protein CASSLLVSSYNEQFF.

The chain has TRBV4-1 and TRBJ1-2; D perhaps matches TRBD1 (6 bases). CDR3 length: 14 residues. The germline V gene has CDR1 MGHRA and CDR2 YSYEKL. V lost 4 bases and J 4 bases, leaving 13 bases between the germline ends. CDR3 in DNA: TGCGCCAGCAGCCTTCCTACAGGGACCTATGGCTACACCTTC. As protein: CASSLPTGTYGYTF.

The gene calls are TRBV9 and TRBJ1-5; D gene uncertain. Between the trimmed V and J ends, which lost 4 bases and 0 bases, there was a span of 11 bases. The germline gives CDR1 SGDLS, CDR2 YYNGEE. The CDR3 is made up of 15 amino acids. CDR3 sequence reads: CASSSGLFSNQPQHF. The CDR3 DNA reads TGTGCCAGCAGCTCCGGACTCTTTAGCAATCAGCCCCAGCATTTT.

V gene TRBV7-6 combines with J gene TRBJ2-5; 8 bases align to TRBD1. J was trimmed by 5 bases and V by 5 bases; bases with no gene match: 4. In germline, CDR1 is SGHVS, CDR2 FNYEAQ. The CDR3 sequence is 13 residues long. This CDR3 is CASSTWTGETQYF. The CDR3 bases are TGTGCCAGCAGCACCTGGACAGGGGAGACCCAGTACTTC.

The CDR3 loop is CASSSPAGRGFNEQFF. CDR3 nucleotides: TGTGCCAGCAGTTCCCCAGCTGGGAGGGGGTTTAATGAGCAGTTCTTC. This rearrangement joins TRBV6-5 to TRBJ2-1, with D perhaps TRBD2 (7 bases). This CDR3 spans 16 amino acids. The germline V and J ends were trimmed by 4 bases and 7 bases, with 20 bases remaining between them. Germline V gene data show CDR1 as MNHEY and CDR2 as SVGAGI.

The rearrangement uses TRBV30 and TRBJ1-4, with 9 bases that match TRBD1. With V trimmed by 4 bases and J by 3 bases, 3 bases remained unmatched. Germline-derived CDR1 and CDR2 are GTSNPN and SVGIG (reference sequence). CDR3 size: 14 residues. The CDR3 protein is CAWTTGGANEKLFF. The CDR3 region has the DNA TGTGCCTGGACGACAGGGGGTGCTAATGAAAAACTGTTTTTT.

J is TRBJ2-7 and V is TRBV6-5, with D tentatively TRBD1 (6 bases). This CDR3 spans 14 amino acids. V was clipped by 0 bases and J by 2 bases, with 8 bases between them. Germline CDR1 reads MNHEY; CDR2 reads SVGAGI. The CDR3 DNA sequence: TGTGCCAGCAGTTACTCTGGACAGACCTACGAGCAGTACTTC. Protein product: CASSYSGQTYEQYF.